This TCR beta chain stems from a study of a mutant IDH1 vaccine in newly diagnosed glioma. On the study more broadly: Prior therapy was radiotherapy, temozolomide, or both; most received both.

Measured with immunoSEQ multiplex PCR; TCRdb has only the in-frame clones, and not every one. Among 30,000 to 40,000 clones, 78% were seen once, and the ten largest hold 7.5% to 10%. Time point denoted: baseline, week 1 (first vaccination visit). As for treatment: pre-vaccination baseline after standard-of-care therapy. New WHO grade 3 or 4 astrocytomas that were IDH1-mutant and ATRX-lost had been found in donors. The CDR3 sequence is 11 residues long. With 2 bases removed from V and 5 bases from J, the gap between germline ends came to 6 bases. Germline V gene sequence: CDR1 GTSNPN, CDR2 SVGIG (reference sequence). Study-wide results and limits: There were vaccine-induced immune responses in 85% to 95% of the patients. With respect to changes in top peripheral T cell clonotypes, pseudoprogression seemed unrelated.

This clone was counted a single time. Its antigen is unknown. This TCR was recovered from a man aged 35-49 years with glioma. Some clones in this sample may be carry-over from other donors' samples. This material consisted of PBMCs, taken from a glioma patient treated with radiotherapy, temozolomide or both. The chain links TRBV30 to TRBJ2-5; D uncertain. The chain's CDR3 is CAWSSRETQYF. The CDR3 DNA sequence: TGTGCCTGGAGTTCACGGGAGACCCAGTACTTC.